The rows below give T cell receptor beta chains drawn from one sample of a study of neurological immune-mediated disorders. TCRdb recomputed calls from the 5' RACE reads with MiXCR, one row per CDR3 protein. Of 90,000 to 100,000 distinct CDR3 sequences listed, roughly 4% are singletons. The specimen sequenced was PBMCs. These receptors were obtained from a woman younger than 30 with multiple sclerosis. CDR3s include the opening cysteine and the closing phenylalanine or tryptophan. Each record gives: V gene, J gene, D gene, clone size, CDR3 protein, CDR3 DNA. The D gene is left open where the match is weak. Clone size appears in some rows only: once, few, many, or a class for an expanded clone.

v_gene: TRBV5-6; j_gene: TRBJ2-7; d_gene: TRBD1; abundance: many; CDR3aa: CASSGTGTGFYEQYF; CDR3nt: TGTGCCAGCAGCGGAACCGGGACAGGATTCTACGAGCAGTACTTC
v_gene: TRBV10-3; j_gene: TRBJ2-1; d_gene: -; abundance: -; CDR3aa: CAISESAGSSYNKQFF; CDR3nt: TGTGCCATCAGCGAGTCGGCGGGTTCCTCCTACAATAAGCAGTTCTTC
v_gene: TRBV6-5; j_gene: TRBJ2-3; d_gene: -; abundance: many; CDR3aa: CASSQGRATDTQYF; CDR3nt: TGTGCCAGCAGTCAAGGAAGAGCGACAGATACGCAGTATTTT
v_gene: TRBV20-1; j_gene: TRBJ1-1; d_gene: -; abundance: many; CDR3aa: CSARPHAAGTVNTEAFF; CDR3nt: TGCAGTGCTAGACCTCATGCAGCCGGGACCGTGAACACTGAAGCTTTCTTT
v_gene: TRBV7-2; j_gene: TRBJ2-7; d_gene: -; abundance: many; CDR3aa: CASSLDPPQSSYEQYF; CDR3nt: TGTGCCAGCAGCTTAGATCCTCCGCAGAGCTCCTACGAGCAGTACTTC
v_gene: TRBV7-2; j_gene: TRBJ1-5; d_gene: -; abundance: many; CDR3aa: CASSLEGRSNQPQHF; CDR3nt: TGTGCCAGCAGCTTAGAGGGCAGGTCGAATCAGCCCCAGCATTTT
v_gene: TRBV7-9; j_gene: TRBJ1-1; d_gene: -; abundance: many; CDR3aa: CASSLDFAVGKLRDEAFF; CDR3nt: TGTGCCAGCAGCTTAGACTTTGCAGTGGGGAAATTAAGAGATGAAGCTTTCTTT
v_gene: TRBV6-5; j_gene: TRBJ2-1; d_gene: -; abundance: many; CDR3aa: CASRSLAAYNEQFF; CDR3nt: TGTGCCAGCAGATCCTTAGCGGCATACAATGAGCAGTTCTTC
v_gene: TRBV14; j_gene: TRBJ2-3; d_gene: -; abundance: -; CDR3aa: CASSQVFGASTQYF; CDR3nt: TGTGCCAGCAGCCAAGTGTTCGGGGCGAGTACGCAGTATTTT
v_gene: TRBV10-3; j_gene: TRBJ2-2; d_gene: TRBD1; abundance: many; CDR3aa: CAISLDRGGTGELFF; CDR3nt: TGTGCCATCAGCTTGGACAGGGGTGGCACCGGGGAGCTGTTTTTT
v_gene: TRBV20-1; j_gene: TRBJ1-4; d_gene: TRBD1; abundance: many; CDR3aa: CSARPGTGGGGEKLFF; CDR3nt: TGCAGTGCTAGACCCGGGACAGGGGGAGGAGGTGAAAAACTGTTTTTT
v_gene: TRBV29-1; j_gene: TRBJ2-5; d_gene: -; abundance: many; CDR3aa: CSVSTSGETQYF; CDR3nt: TGCAGCGTTTCTACCAGCGGGGAGACCCAGTACTTC
v_gene: TRBV12-3/TRBV12-4; j_gene: TRBJ1-2; d_gene: -; abundance: many; CDR3aa: CASTPQGHGYTF; CDR3nt: TGTGCCAGCACTCCGCAGGGGCATGGCTACACCTTC
v_gene: TRBV7-3; j_gene: TRBJ2-1; d_gene: TRBD1; abundance: few; CDR3aa: CASSPDRDNEQFF; CDR3nt: TGTGCCAGCAGCCCGGACAGGGACAATGAGCAGTTCTTC
v_gene: TRBV12-3/TRBV12-4; j_gene: TRBJ1-1; d_gene: -; abundance: many; CDR3aa: CASSSPGWTEAFF; CDR3nt: TGTGCCAGCAGCTCCCCTGGTTGGACTGAAGCTTTCTTT
v_gene: TRBV5-5; j_gene: TRBJ2-5; d_gene: TRBD2; abundance: few; CDR3aa: CASSPGTSGVSETQYF; CDR3nt: TGTGCCAGCAGCCCTGGGACTAGCGGGGTATCAGAGACCCAGTACTTC
v_gene: TRBV3-1; j_gene: TRBJ2-7; d_gene: TRBD1; abundance: many; CDR3aa: CASSAPGQAYEQYF; CDR3nt: TGTGCCAGCAGCGCCCCGGGACAGGCCTACGAGCAGTACTTC
v_gene: TRBV4-1; j_gene: TRBJ2-3; d_gene: TRBD1; abundance: many; CDR3aa: CASSLLPGQVADTQYF; CDR3nt: TGCGCCAGCAGCCTCTTACCGGGACAGGTAGCGGATACGCAGTATTTT
v_gene: TRBV7-8; j_gene: TRBJ1-6; d_gene: TRBD1; abundance: many; CDR3aa: CASTLSPSGTGGPLHF; CDR3nt: TGTGCCAGCACCCTATCCCCCTCCGGGACAGGGGGCCCCCTCCACTTT
v_gene: TRBV28; j_gene: TRBJ1-6; d_gene: -; abundance: many; CDR3aa: CASSYNSPLHF; CDR3nt: TGTGCCAGCAGCTATAATTCACCCCTCCACTTT